A selection of T cell receptor beta chains follows, all from one sample in a study of shared clonotypes between healthy human individuals. The data were produced by immunoSEQ multiplex PCR, yet TCRdb's version contains in-frame clones alone and is incomplete. The table includes around 1.9 million clones, approximately 92% detected once. Material for sequencing was naive CD8+ T cells from PBMCs. All receptors derive from a man aged 18 to 30 in good health. Some clones in this sample may be carry-over from other donors' samples. The CDR3 runs from the conserved cysteine through the conserved F or W. The D gene is left open where the match is weak. Some rows mark clone size as missing; the rest say once, few, many or name a class of expanded clone.

TRBJ1-2	TRBD1	TRBV4-1	-	TGCGCCAGCAGCCAAGATGGGGCAGGGGGGCCATATGGCTACACCTTC	CASSQDGAGGPYGYTF
TRBJ2-1	TRBD2	TRBV4-1	-	TGCGCCAGCAGCCAAGGTCGGGAGGCCAACAATGAGCAGTTCTTC	CASSQGREANNEQFF
TRBJ2-7	-	TRBV7-8	-	TGTGCCAGCAGCTTAAGCCTTTACGAGCAGTACTTC	CASSLSLYEQYF
TRBJ2-7	TRBD2	TRBV28	-	TGTGCCAGCAGTCTCCGGTTGCGGGAGGCAACCTACGAGCAGTACTTC	CASSLRLREATYEQYF
TRBJ1-1	TRBD1	TRBV19	-	TGTGCCAGTAGTATAGTCGACAGGGGGGCGAACACTGAAGCTTTCTTT	CASSIVDRGANTEAFF
TRBJ2-2	-	TRBV6-5	-	TGTGCCAGCAGCCCCGGCGGCGGCCACACCGGGGAGCTGTTTTTT	CASSPGGGHTGELFF
TRBJ2-7	TRBD1	TRBV29-1	-	TGCAGCGTAACTTTATTGGACAGGGGGCCCTACGAGCAGTACTTC	CSVTLLDRGPYEQYF
TRBJ2-4	-	TRBV13	-	TGTGCCAGCAGCTTATCTAATCCCCAAAACATTCAGTACTTC	CASSLSNPQNIQYF
TRBJ1-1	-	TRBV18	-	TGTGCCAGCTCCCTTACTCAACCGACAGTGAACACTGAAGCTTTCTTT	CASSLTQPTVNTEAFF
TRBJ2-1	TRBD2	TRBV2	-	TGTGCCAGCCAACGACGGGCTAGCGGGAACAATGAGCAGTTCTTC	CASQRRASGNNEQFF
TRBJ1-2	TRBD1	TRBV4-2	-	TGTGCCAGCAGCCACGAACAGGGGGTAGTCTATGGCTACACCTTC	CASSHEQGVVYGYTF
TRBJ2-3	TRBD2	TRBV7-9	-	TGTGCCAGCAGCCAAGCGGGAGGGCCCGTCACAGATACGCAGTATTTT	CASSQAGGPVTDTQYF
TRBJ2-7	-	TRBV7-2	-	TGTGCCAGCAGCTCCGGCGGAGGTTTCGAGCAGTACTTC	CASSSGGGFEQYF
TRBJ1-1	-	TRBV27	-	TGTGCCAGCAGTTTCGGAGTGGGGGAAGCTTTCTTT	CASSFGVGEAFF
TRBJ2-7	TRBD2	TRBV28	-	TGTGCCAGCAGTTTAGCGGGAGGATTGGCGGGAGAGCAGTACTTC	CASSLAGGLAGEQYF
TRBJ2-5	-	TRBV2	once	TGTGCCAGCAGTGATCGGCAGGGGCAAGAGACCCAGTACTTC	CASSDRQGQETQYF
TRBJ1-5	-	TRBV11-2	-	TGTGCCAGCAGCTTAGGGTTTGGTGGCCAGCCCCAGCATTTT	CASSLGFGGQPQHF
TRBJ2-2	TRBD1	TRBV7-7	-	TGTGCCAGCAGCTTACCCGACAGGGGGCACACCGGGGAGCTGTTTTTT	CASSLPDRGHTGELFF
TRBJ2-7	-	TRBV28	once	TGTGCCAGCAGTTTTCGGTACTTAGCCTACGAGCAGTACTTC	CASSFRYLAYEQYF
TRBJ2-2	-	TRBV15	-	TGTGCCACCAGCAGAGCTGCGACAGGCCCCGGGGAGCTGTTTTTT	CATSRAATGPGELFF
TRBJ2-7	TRBD1	TRBV5-1	-	TGCGCCAGCAGAAGGACAGGCTCCTACGAGCAGTACTTC	CASRRTGSYEQYF
TRBJ2-1	-	TRBV29-1	-	TGCAGCGTTGAAGGGCGGATCAATGAGCAGTTCTTC	CSVEGRINEQFF
TRBJ2-1	-	TRBV5-1	once	TGCGCCAGCAGCTCAACCCGGGATCTACTCTACAATGAGCAGTTCTTC	CASSSTRDLLYNEQFF
TRBJ2-1	-	TRBV27	-	TGTGCCAGCAGTTTAAGTAGGGGGTTAGAGTTCTTC	CASSLSRGLEFF
TRBJ2-1	TRBD2	TRBV5-1	-	TGCGCCAGCAGCCCCTGGACTAGCGGGAGGAACAATGAGCAGTTCTTC	CASSPWTSGRNNEQFF
TRBJ2-7	-	TRBV13	-	TGTGCCAGCAGTGAGCGGTACCCAACCTACGAGCAGTACTTC	CASSERYPTYEQYF
TRBJ2-1	TRBD2	TRBV13	-	TGTGCCAGCAGCCCAAATCGGGGCGGGAGACACAATGAGCAGTTCTTC	CASSPNRGGRHNEQFF
TRBJ2-7	-	TRBV6-1	-	TGTGCCAGCAGCGCGTTGGGGGGTTCCTACGAGCAGTACTTC	CASSALGGSYEQYF
TRBJ2-5	TRBD2	TRBV11-3	-	TGTGCCAGCAGCTCCCGGACTAGCGGGGCTCAAGAGACCCAGTACTTC	CASSSRTSGAQETQYF
TRBJ2-3	-	TRBV19	-	TGTGCCAGTAGTGCAGGGACACCGAGCACAGATACGCAGTATTTT	CASSAGTPSTDTQYF
TRBJ2-1	TRBD2	TRBV6-4	-	TGTGCCAGCAGTGTGGTCTTTGCGGGAGGGCGAAACAATGAGCAGTTCTTC	CASSVVFAGGRNNEQFF
TRBJ2-1	TRBD1	TRBV11-1	-	TGTGCCAGCAGCTTAGGGACAGGCCACTACAATGAGCAGTTCTTC	CASSLGTGHYNEQFF
TRBJ2-1	TRBD2	TRBV15	-	TGTGCCACCAGCAGAGACCTAGCTTTAGCGGGAGTTAGGAATGAGCAGTTCTTC	CATSRDLALAGVRNEQFF
TRBJ2-5	TRBD2	TRBV6-4	-	TGTGCCAGCAGTGAAACTAGCGGGATTTGGGAGACCCAGTACTTC	CASSETSGIWETQYF
TRBJ1-1	-	TRBV5-1	-	TGCGCCAGCAGCTCGACGGGGAACACTGAAGCTTTCTTT	CASSSTGNTEAFF
TRBJ2-1	-	TRBV27	-	TGTGCCAGCAGTTTGGCGCCCCCCGCCTACAATGAGCAGTTCTTC	CASSLAPPAYNEQFF
TRBJ1-2	-	TRBV15	-	TGTGCCACCAGCAGAGGGGCAGACGATCCCTATGGCTACACCTTC	CATSRGADDPYGYTF
TRBJ1-5	TRBD1	TRBV27	-	TGTGCCAGCAGTTTAGGACAGGGAGGGAATCAGCCCCAGCATTTT	CASSLGQGGNQPQHF
TRBJ2-7	-	TRBV4-2	once	TGTGCCAGCAGCCCCGACGGTGGCTACGAGCAGTACTTC	CASSPDGGYEQYF
TRBJ1-5	TRBD1	TRBV5-6	few	TGTGCCAGCAGCTTGGAGGGGGCACCGGAGCCCCAGCATTTT	CASSLEGAPEPQHF
TRBJ2-2	TRBD1	TRBV7-9	-	TGTGCCAGCAGTTTTACCGGGACAGGGGTTACCGGGGAGCTGTTTTTT	CASSFTGTGVTGELFF
TRBJ1-2	-	TRBV25-1	-	TGTGCCAGCAGTGAATTCGGGGGGACGAGGTATGGCTACACCTTC	CASSEFGGTRYGYTF
TRBJ1-5	TRBD1	TRBV19	-	TGTGCCAGTAGTCCCCAGGGGGGCGGTCAGCCCCAGCATTTT	CASSPQGGGQPQHF
TRBJ2-3	TRBD2	TRBV28	-	TGTGCCAGCAGCCCACCGGGACTAGCGGACCTAGATACGCAGTATTTT	CASSPPGLADLDTQYF